This T cell receptor beta chain was documented in a study of CD8+ T cells in alopecia areata. Peripheral blood samples and lesional scalp punch biopsies were obtained from alopecia areata patients. CDR1 and CDR2 (germline): SGHTA, FQGTGA. CDR3 length equals 14 residues. Deletions cut 5 bases from V and 4 bases from J, with 13 bases between. Reverse transcribed after extraction, RNA yielded cDNA as the sequencing template. TCRdb keeps only in-frame clones here, not all; method: immunoSEQ multiplex PCR. The repertoire has around 130,000 clones, roughly 58% of them found once; the top ten carry 4.5%. The specimen comprised CD4+ T cells sorted from blood, sampled at week 0. This sequence originates from a human donor with alopecia areata. The chain joins TRBV7-3 to TRBJ2-3; D possibly corresponds to TRBD2 (6 bases). CDR3 sequence (DNA): TGTGCCAGCAGCGACGCGGGGAGCTCAGATACGCAGTATTTT. It yields the protein CASSDAGSSDTQYF.